This TCR beta chain was recorded in a study of early T cells in non-severe SARS-CoV-2 infection. Study in general: Unpaired chains resulted from sequencing bulk RNA of unsorted whole blood.

Whole-study findings and limits: Matches to VDJdb favored anti-spike CD8 responses and missed private and CD4 specificities.

Attachment of unique molecular identifiers was made to individual cDNA molecules. A single record per CDR3 protein comes from TCRdb applying MiXCR to the 5' RACE reads. The sample carries fewer than 75,000 distinct CDR3 sequences, around 19% recorded once. The CDR3 is 16 amino acids. Germline V CDR1 and CDR2: LNHDA, SQIVND (reference sequence). Trimming removed 5 bases at V and 0 bases at J, with 16 bases between. This clonotype was seen once. Antigen specificity is unknown. This clonotype was sampled from an adult who was a healthcare worker with PCR-confirmed SARS-CoV-2 infection or an uninfected control (not recorded which). The chain recombines TRBV19 with TRBJ1-2; D gene unclear. This sample comprised whole blood, obtained at baseline. The CDR3, as DNA: TGTGCCAGTAGTCCACAAGGAACAACCGCTAACTATGGCTACACCTTC. This codes for CASSPQGTTANYGYTF.